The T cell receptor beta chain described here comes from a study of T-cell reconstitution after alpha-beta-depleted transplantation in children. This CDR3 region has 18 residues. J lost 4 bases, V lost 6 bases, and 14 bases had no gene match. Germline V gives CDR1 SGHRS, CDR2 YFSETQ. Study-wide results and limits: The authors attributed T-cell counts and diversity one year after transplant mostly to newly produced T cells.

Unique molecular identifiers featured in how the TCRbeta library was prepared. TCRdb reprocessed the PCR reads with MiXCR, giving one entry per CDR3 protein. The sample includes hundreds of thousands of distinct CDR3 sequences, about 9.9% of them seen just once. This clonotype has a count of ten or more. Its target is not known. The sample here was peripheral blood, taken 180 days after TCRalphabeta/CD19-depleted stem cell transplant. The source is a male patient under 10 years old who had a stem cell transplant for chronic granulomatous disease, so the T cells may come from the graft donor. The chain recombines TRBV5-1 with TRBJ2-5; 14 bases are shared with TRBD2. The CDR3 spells CASKGLAGVVDLGETQYF. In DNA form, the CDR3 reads TGCGCCAGCAAGGGACTAGCGGGAGTTGTTGATTTGGGAGAGACCCAGTACTTC.